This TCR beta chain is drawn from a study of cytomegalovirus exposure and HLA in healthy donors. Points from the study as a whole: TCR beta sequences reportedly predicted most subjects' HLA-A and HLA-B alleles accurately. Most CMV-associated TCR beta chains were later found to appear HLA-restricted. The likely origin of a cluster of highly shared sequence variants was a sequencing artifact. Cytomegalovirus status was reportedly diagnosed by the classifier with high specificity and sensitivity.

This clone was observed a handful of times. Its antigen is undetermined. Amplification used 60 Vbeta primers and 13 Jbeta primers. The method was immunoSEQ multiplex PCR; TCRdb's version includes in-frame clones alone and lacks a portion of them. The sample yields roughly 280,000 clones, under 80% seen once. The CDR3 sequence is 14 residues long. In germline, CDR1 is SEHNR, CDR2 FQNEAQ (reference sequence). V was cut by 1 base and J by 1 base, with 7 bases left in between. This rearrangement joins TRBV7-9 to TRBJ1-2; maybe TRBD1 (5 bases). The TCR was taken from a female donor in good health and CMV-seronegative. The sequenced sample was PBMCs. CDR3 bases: TGTGCCAGCAGCTTAGGGGGGGATAACTATGGCTACACCTTC. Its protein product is CASSLGGDNYGYTF.